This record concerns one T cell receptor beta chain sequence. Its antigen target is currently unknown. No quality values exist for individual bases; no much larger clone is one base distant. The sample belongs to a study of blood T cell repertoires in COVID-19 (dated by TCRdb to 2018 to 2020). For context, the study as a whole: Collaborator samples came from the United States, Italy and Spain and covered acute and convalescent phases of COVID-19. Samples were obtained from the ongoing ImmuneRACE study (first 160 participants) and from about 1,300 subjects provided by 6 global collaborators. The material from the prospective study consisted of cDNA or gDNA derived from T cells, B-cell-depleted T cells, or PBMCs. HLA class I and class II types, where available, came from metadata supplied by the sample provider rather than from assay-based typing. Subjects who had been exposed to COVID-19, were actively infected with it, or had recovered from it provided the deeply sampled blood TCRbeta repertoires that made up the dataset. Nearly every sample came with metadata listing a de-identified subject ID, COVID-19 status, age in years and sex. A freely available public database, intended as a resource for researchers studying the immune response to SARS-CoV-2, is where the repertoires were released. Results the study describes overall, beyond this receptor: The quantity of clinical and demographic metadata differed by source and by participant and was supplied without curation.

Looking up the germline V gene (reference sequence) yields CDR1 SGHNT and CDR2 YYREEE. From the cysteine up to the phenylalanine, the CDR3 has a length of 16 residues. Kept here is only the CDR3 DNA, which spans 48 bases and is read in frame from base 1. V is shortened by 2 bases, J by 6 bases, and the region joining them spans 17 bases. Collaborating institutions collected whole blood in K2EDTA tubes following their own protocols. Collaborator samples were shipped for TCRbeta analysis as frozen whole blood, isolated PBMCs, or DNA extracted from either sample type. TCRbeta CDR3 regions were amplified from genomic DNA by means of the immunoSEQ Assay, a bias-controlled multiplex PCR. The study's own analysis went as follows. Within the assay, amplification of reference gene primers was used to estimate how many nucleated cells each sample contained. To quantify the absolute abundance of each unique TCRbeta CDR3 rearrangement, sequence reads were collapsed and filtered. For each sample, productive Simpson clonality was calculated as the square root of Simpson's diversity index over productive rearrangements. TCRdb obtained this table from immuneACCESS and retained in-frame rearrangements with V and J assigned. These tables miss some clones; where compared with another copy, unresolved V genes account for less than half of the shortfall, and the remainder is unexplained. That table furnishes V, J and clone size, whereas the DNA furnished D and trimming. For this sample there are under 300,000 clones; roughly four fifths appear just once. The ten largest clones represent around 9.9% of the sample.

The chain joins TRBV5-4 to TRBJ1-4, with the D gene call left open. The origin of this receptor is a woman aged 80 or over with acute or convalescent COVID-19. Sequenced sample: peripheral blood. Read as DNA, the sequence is TGTGCCAGCAGCTTAACCCCGCAGGCCTCCCATGAAAAACTGTTTTTT. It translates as CASSLTPQASHEKLFF.